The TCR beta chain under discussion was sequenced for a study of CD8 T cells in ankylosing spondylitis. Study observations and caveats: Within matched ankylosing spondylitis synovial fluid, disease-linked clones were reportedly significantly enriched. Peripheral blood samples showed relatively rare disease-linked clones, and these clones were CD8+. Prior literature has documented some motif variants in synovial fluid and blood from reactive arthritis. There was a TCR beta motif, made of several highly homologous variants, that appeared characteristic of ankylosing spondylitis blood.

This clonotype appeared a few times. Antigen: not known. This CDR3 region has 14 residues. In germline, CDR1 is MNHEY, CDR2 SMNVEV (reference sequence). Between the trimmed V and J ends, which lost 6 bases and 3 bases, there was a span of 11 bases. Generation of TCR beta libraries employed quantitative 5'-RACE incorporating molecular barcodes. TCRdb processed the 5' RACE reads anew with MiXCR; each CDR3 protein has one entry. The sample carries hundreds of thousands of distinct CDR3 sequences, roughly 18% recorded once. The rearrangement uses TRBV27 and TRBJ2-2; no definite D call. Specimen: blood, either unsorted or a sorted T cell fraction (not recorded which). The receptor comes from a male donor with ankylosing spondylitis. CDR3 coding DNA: TGTGCCAGCAGCCTCTTTACTGACACCGGGGAGCTGTTTTTT. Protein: CASSLFTDTGELFF.